This TCR beta chain appears in the sequencing data of a study of T cell repertoires in cytomegalovirus infection. The overall study: Public TCR beta signature analysis indicated the presence of both CMV infection and matching HLA type. Findings and limits, study-wide: Ex vivo, HLA-C-restricted CMV-specific TCR beta clonotypes prevailed over the rest of the response.

This clonotype was counted ten times or more. Its antigen is not identified. TCRdb used MiXCR to reprocess the reads, holding one entry per CDR3 protein. The data show more than 200,000 distinct CDR3 sequences, with approximately 9.2% seen just once and approximately 15% held by the top ten. Sequenced: PBMCs. The TCR sequence derives from a human donor in good health (CMV status not recorded). Some clones in this sample may be carry-over from other donors' samples.

This CDR3 is CASSFQETQYF. CDR3 in DNA: TGTGCCAGCAGCTTTCAAGAGACCCAGTACTTC. The chain joins TRBV7-2 to TRBJ2-5; no definite D call. Per the germline V gene, CDR1 is SGHTA and CDR2 is FQGNSA. Trimming took 3 bases from V and 2 from J, leaving 1 base between them. The length of the CDR3 is 11 residues.